The next 26 T cell receptor beta chains were all read from a single sample in a study of blood T cells in healthy people across ages. Primed by a sample-barcoded 5' primer and a J-beta primer mix, a second PCR proceeded for 7 to 11 cycles. TCRdb used MiXCR to reprocess the 5' RACE reads, holding one entry per CDR3 protein. The sample includes about 800,000 distinct CDR3 sequences, approximately 25% of them seen just once. The same data also contributed to another study, on T cells of mothers and their children.

Sequences were obtained from blood. All receptors derive from a boy between 5 and 17 years old in good health.

This clonotype was recorded once. V is TRBV29-1 and J is TRBJ1-1, with TRBD1 matching over 12 bases. V dropped 3 bases and J dropped 8; count of bases not matched to a gene: 4. Germline V lookup: CDR1 SQVTM, CDR2 ANQGSEA. The CDR3 extends over 13 amino acids. CDR3: CSVDGTGGPEAFF. The CDR3 DNA reads as TGCAGCGTTGACGGGACAGGGGGCCCGGAAGCTTTCTTT.

This clonotype was detected ten times or more. V and J are TRBV11-2 and TRBJ2-7; D unresolved. CDR1 and CDR2 from the germline V gene are SGHAT and FQNNGV. The CDR3 is 14 amino acids. The V gene lost 5 bases and the J gene lost 2 bases, with 13 bases spanning the gap. CDR3 DNA: TGTGCCAGCAGCCAACAGACGAGCACCTACGAGCAGTACTTC. Protein sequence: CASSQQTSTYEQYF.

A few counts support this clonotype. The chain carries TRBV29-1 and TRBJ2-7; 8 bases are a match to TRBD2. The CDR3 length is 14 residues. Germline V gives CDR1 SQVTM, CDR2 ANQGSEA. With 4 bases clipped from V and 4 bases from J, the junction kept 9 bases outside the gene matches. As DNA, the CDR3 is TGCAGCGTTGTACCGAGCGGGAGAGGGTACGAGCAGTACTTC. It translates to CSVVPSGRGYEQYF.

The chain carries TRBV6-6 and TRBJ2-5, with 9 bases identical to TRBD2. The CDR3 is 16 amino acids. With 0 bases clipped from V and 1 base from J, the junction kept 3 bases outside the gene matches. Germline V gives CDR1 MNHNY, CDR2 SVGAGI (reference sequence). CDR3 loop: CASSYSMTSGQETQYF. In nucleotides, the CDR3 is TGTGCCAGCAGTTACTCCATGACTAGCGGCCAAGAGACCCAGTACTTC.

This clonotype was counted only a few times. This sequence joins TRBV7-2 and TRBJ2-1, with D perhaps matching TRBD2 (6 bases). CDR1 and CDR2 (germline): SGHTA, FQGNSA. The CDR3 is made up of 13 amino acids. Trimming pared 0 bases from V and 9 bases from J, leaving 9 bases between. The CDR3 DNA sequence: TGTGCCAGCAGCTTAGCTAGGAGGGGTGAGCAGTTCTTC. Its translation is CASSLARRGEQFF.

This chain uses TRBV13 with TRBJ2-5; 10 nucleotides match TRBD2. There are 15 residues in the CDR3. The ends lost 3 bases at V and 3 bases at J; junction bases unmatched: 4. Germline values: CDR1 PRHDT, CDR2 FYEKMQ (reference sequence). The CDR3 reads CASSFSGRAEETQYF. The CDR3 DNA sequence: TGTGCCAGCAGCTTCAGCGGGAGGGCCGAAGAGACCCAGTACTTC.

This chain connects TRBV28 to TRBJ2-1; 7 bases line up with TRBD1. The CDR3 length is 13 residues. Trimming took 2 bases from V and 6 from J; bases not matched to a gene: 1. The germline V gene has CDR1 MDHEN and CDR2 SYDVKM. This chain's CDR3 is CASSLRGLNEQFF. DNA for the CDR3: TGTGCCAGCAGTTTAAGGGGGCTCAATGAGCAGTTCTTC. Supplemented by reference TRBV28 and TRBJ2-1, the full variable domain reads DVKVTQSSRYLVKRTGEKVFLECVQDMDHENMFWYRQDPGLGLRLIYFSYDVKMKEKGDIPEGYSVSREKKERFSLILESASTNQTSMYLCASSLRGLNEQFFGPGTRLTVL.

V and J are TRBV20-1 and TRBJ2-3; 7 bases map to TRBD2. In germline, CDR1 is DFQATT, CDR2 SNEGSKA (reference sequence). The CDR3 covers 13 residues. The CDR3 DNA reads as TGCAGCACCGGGACTACGAACACAGATACGCAGTATTTT. It yields the protein CSTGTTNTDTQYF.

This chain connects TRBV7-9 to TRBJ1-2; D unresolved. CDR1 and CDR2 (germline): SEHNR, FQNEAQ (reference sequence). This CDR3 contains 12 residues. With 2 bases removed from V and 4 bases from J, the gap between germline ends came to 5 bases. CDR3 bases: TGTGCCAGCAGCTTATCTTTCTATGGCTACACCTTC. Its translation is CASSLSFYGYTF.

This sequence joins TRBV29-1 and TRBJ1-2; perhaps TRBD1 as D (5 bases). Trimming shortened V by 3 bases and J by 6 bases, and 14 bases separated the two germline ends. Germline V gives CDR1 SQVTM, CDR2 ANQGSEA. The CDR3 sequence is 13 residues long. CDR3 sequence reads: CSVEDGPTDGYTF. The CDR3 coding sequence is TGCAGCGTTGAGGACGGGCCGACAGATGGCTACACCTTC.

This clonotype was seen only a few times. The V call is TRBV6-4, the J call TRBJ2-2; D may match TRBD1 or TRBD2 (7 bases each). CDR1 and CDR2 (germline): MRHNA, SNTAGT. V lost 6 bases, J lost 7 bases, and 15 bases lay in between. The CDR3 sequence is 14 residues long. In DNA, the CDR3 is TGTGCCAGCAGCGAGGGAGGGGGCTTCGGGGAGCTGTTTTTT. Encoded protein: CASSEGGGFGELFF.

This sequence joins TRBV9 and TRBJ2-1, with 8 bases that match TRBD1. Germline CDR1 is SGDLS and CDR2 is YYNGEE. The CDR3 length is 15 residues. The J segment lost 7 bases and the V segment lost 0 bases, leaving 6 bases of the junction unmatched. This CDR3 reads CASSVGGQVENEQFF. The CDR3 nucleotides are TGTGCCAGCAGCGTAGGGGGACAGGTAGAGAATGAGCAGTTCTTC.

The chain joins TRBV4-1 to TRBJ2-3, with unresolved D. V lost 4 bases and J lost 2, with 19 bases in between. Per germline, CDR1 MGHRA and CDR2 YSYEKL. This CDR3 is 17 amino acids long. DNA of the CDR3: TGCGCCAGCAGCCCCCGTCCCAGTGTTTTTTCCACAGATACGCAGTATTTT. Its protein is CASSPRPSVFSTDTQYF.

This clonotype came up a few times. This chain uses TRBV24-1 with TRBJ2-1; tentative D call: TRBD1 (6 bases). The CDR3 runs 14 residues. Germline loops: CDR1 KGHDR, CDR2 SFDVKD. V gave up 0 bases and J gave up 6 bases, with 8 bases separating them. CDR3 amino acids: CATSDLLGGNEQFF. CDR3 DNA sequence: TGTGCCACCAGTGATTTGTTAGGGGGCAATGAGCAGTTCTTC.

The rearrangement joins TRBV1 to TRBJ2-7; the table's D gene call, TRBD2, was not cross checked with the DNA. TRBV1 is flagged as a pseudogene. This CDR3 has 18 residues. The CDR3 DNA sequence: TGCACCAGCAGCCAAGGTGGCGATTTGCTAGCGGAAAGGTGGGAGCAGTACTTC. Amino acids: CTSSQGGDLLAERWEQYF.

This clonotype has just a few counts. The CDR3 DNA sequence: TGCAGTGCCGGTCCCGAACGTCACAGGATCAATGGCTACACCTTC. Amino acid sequence: CSAGPERHRINGYTF. The chain combines TRBV20-1 with TRBJ1-2, with a tentative D call TRBD1 (5 bases). The CDR3 contains 15 residues. Trimming removed 6 bases at V and 6 bases at J, with 23 bases between. Germline CDR1 reads DFQATT; CDR2 reads SNEGSKA (reference sequence).

Worth noting for this clonotype: The conserved phenylalanine or tryptophan normally closing the CDR3 is absent here, so this likely arose from a read error. The chain joins TRBV18 to TRBJ2-7; TRBD1 agrees at 8 bases. Germline V gene data show CDR1 as KGHSH and CDR2 as LQKENI. V trimming: 4 bases; J trimming: 2 bases; junction bases outside the gene matches: 7. The CDR3 consists of 15 residues. CDR3 nucleotide sequence: TGTGCCAGCTCACTAGGACAGGGCCAAACCTACGAGCAGTACCTC. As protein: CASSLGQGQTYEQYL.

The genes are TRBV5-5 and TRBJ1-6; D is possibly TRBD1 (6 bases). The germline V gene encodes CDR1 SGHKS and CDR2 YYEKEE (reference sequence). The CDR3 totals 17 residues. The germline V and J ends were trimmed by 2 bases and 3 bases, with 15 bases remaining between them. CDR3 sequence reads: CASSLFLDSFYNSPLHF. CDR3 nucleotide sequence: TGTGCCAGCAGCTTATTTCTGGACAGTTTCTATAATTCACCCCTCCACTTT.

This clonotype has more than one count but fewer than ten. The chain recombines TRBV5-1 with TRBJ1-4; TRBD1 matches 9 bases. The CDR3 contains 15 residues. Germline V lookup: CDR1 SGHRS, CDR2 YFSETQ. The trim removed 2 bases at V and 6 bases at J, leaving 5 bases unmatched. The CDR3 sequence: CASSFLTGGDEKLFF. The CDR3, as DNA: TGCGCCAGCAGCTTTCTGACAGGGGGTGATGAAAAACTGTTTTTT.

A few counts support this clonotype. The rearrangement joins TRBV20-1 to TRBJ2-7, with 8 bases lining up with TRBD1. CDR3 size: 13 residues. Germline CDR1 DFQATT, CDR2 SNEGSKA (reference sequence). After removal of 6 bases from V and 3 bases from J, the junction contained 7 bases not matched to a gene. The CDR3 loop is CSAEGQGNYEQYF. The CDR3 DNA sequence: TGCAGTGCCGAAGGACAGGGAAACTACGAGCAGTACTTC.

Only a few counts were recorded for this clonotype. CDR3 nucleotide sequence: TGTGCCAGCAGTCTCCCTAGAGGGACCCCCTACGAGCAGTACTTC. This encodes CASSLPRGTPYEQYF. The chain uses TRBV6-2 or TRBV6-3 and TRBJ2-7; D tentatively fits TRBD1 or TRBD2 (5 bases each). Germline V gene data show CDR1 as MNHEY and CDR2 as SVGEGT. The CDR3 length is 15 residues. The germline V and J ends were trimmed by 5 bases and 2 bases, with 16 bases remaining between them.

This clonotype was seen a few times. The chain employs TRBV7-2 and TRBJ2-7; D gene unclear. With 4 bases removed from V and 7 bases from J, the gap between germline ends came to 17 bases. The CDR3 covers 14 residues. Germline V lookup: CDR1 SGHTA, CDR2 FQGNSA. This CDR3 is CASSSDAGAREQYF. As DNA, the CDR3 is TGTGCCAGCAGCTCGGACGCCGGCGCGCGGGAGCAGTACTTC.

The chain carries TRBV4-2 and TRBJ2-7, with 7 positions matching TRBD1. J was trimmed by 2 bases and V by 1 base; bases with no gene match: 5. This CDR3 is built from 15 residues. The germline CDR1 and CDR2 sequences are LGHNA and YNFKEQ. The CDR3 sequence is CASSQGSRGTYEQYF. CDR3 coding DNA: TGTGCCAGCAGCCAAGGTAGCAGGGGGACCTACGAGCAGTACTTC.

In DNA, the CDR3 is TGTGCCAGCAGCCACAGGGTTGGCGATGAGCAGTTCTTC. Protein: CASSHRVGDEQFF. This chain joins TRBV12-3 or TRBV12-4 and TRBJ2-1; tentatively, D is TRBD1 (6 bases). Trimming left V 6 bases short and J 8 bases short, with 14 bases between. The CDR3 spans 13 residues.

This clonotype came up many times. The chain couples TRBV29-1 to TRBJ2-1; a weak D match, TRBD2 (6 bases). The germline CDR1 and CDR2 sequences are SQVTM and ANQGSEA. This CDR3 is built from 12 residues. V was trimmed by 0 bases and J by 7 bases, leaving 7 bases between them. CDR3: CSVEDRGNEQFF. For the CDR3, the DNA is TGCAGCGTTGAAGATCGGGGGAATGAGCAGTTCTTC.

The chain is built from TRBV7-2 and TRBJ2-4; 7 bases align to TRBD1. The CDR3 has 16 residues. V lost 5 bases to trimming and J lost 0 bases; unmatched junction nucleotides: 7. Germline CDR1 reads SGHTA; CDR2 reads FQGNSA. CDR3 bases: TGTGCCAGCAGCGTCCGGGACAGACTAGCCAAAAACATTCAGTACTTC. Amino acid sequence: CASSVRDRLAKNIQYF.